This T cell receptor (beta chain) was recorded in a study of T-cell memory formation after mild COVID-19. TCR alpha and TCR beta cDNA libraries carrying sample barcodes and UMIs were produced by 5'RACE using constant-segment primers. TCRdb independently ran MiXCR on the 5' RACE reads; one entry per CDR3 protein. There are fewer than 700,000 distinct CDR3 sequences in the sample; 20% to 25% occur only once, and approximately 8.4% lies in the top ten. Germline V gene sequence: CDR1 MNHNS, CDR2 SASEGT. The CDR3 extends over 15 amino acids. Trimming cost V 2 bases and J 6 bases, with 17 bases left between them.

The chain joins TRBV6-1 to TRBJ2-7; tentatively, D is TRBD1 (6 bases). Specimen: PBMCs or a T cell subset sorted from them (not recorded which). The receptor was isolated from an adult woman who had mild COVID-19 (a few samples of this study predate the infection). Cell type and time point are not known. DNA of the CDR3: TGTGCCAGCAGTGAAAGGGTCACCCTAGGGGGCGAGCAGTACTTC. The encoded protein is CASSERVTLGGEQYF.